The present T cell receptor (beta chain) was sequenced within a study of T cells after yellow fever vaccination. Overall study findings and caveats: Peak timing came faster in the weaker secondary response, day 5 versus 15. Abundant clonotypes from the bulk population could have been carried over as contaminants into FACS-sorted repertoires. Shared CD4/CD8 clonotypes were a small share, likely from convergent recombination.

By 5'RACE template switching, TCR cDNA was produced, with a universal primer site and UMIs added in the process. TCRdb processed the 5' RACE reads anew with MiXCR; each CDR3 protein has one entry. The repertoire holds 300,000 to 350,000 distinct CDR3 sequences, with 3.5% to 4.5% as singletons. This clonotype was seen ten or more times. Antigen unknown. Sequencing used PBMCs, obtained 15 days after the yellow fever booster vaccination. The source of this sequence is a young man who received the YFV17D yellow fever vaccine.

CDR3: CAIEGSGGLTDTQYF. The CDR3 nucleotides read TGTGCCATCGAAGGTAGCGGGGGTCTCACAGATACGCAGTATTTT. The chain joins TRBV10-3 to TRBJ2-3; 9 bases line up with TRBD2. Germline loops: CDR1 ENHRY, CDR2 SYGVKD. V lost 8 bases, J lost 2 bases, and 8 bases stayed unmatched. The CDR3 spans 15 residues.